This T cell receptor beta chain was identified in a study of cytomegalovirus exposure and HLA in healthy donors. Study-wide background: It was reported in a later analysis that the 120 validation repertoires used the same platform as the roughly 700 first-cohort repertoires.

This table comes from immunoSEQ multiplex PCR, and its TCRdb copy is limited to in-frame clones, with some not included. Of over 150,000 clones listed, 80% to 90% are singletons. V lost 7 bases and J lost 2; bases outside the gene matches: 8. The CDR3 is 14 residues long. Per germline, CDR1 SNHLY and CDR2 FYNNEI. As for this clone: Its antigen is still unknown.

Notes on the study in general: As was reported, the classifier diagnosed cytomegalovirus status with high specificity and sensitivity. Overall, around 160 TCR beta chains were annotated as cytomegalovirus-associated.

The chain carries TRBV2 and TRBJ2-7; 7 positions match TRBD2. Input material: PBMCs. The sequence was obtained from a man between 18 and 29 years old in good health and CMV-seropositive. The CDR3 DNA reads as TGTGCCAGCAACTCCGGGGGGTGGGCCTACGAGCAGTACTTC. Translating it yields CASNSGGWAYEQYF.